The next 21 T cell receptor beta chains were all read from a single sample in a study of T cell responses to AZD1222 COVID-19 vaccine. TCRdb's table, derived via immunoSEQ multiplex PCR, lists solely in-frame clones and lacks some. The sample holds some 120,000 clones, 85% to 90% seen once. The sample consisted of peripheral blood, taken on day 0 of AZD1222 vaccination. All receptors come from an adult in good health.

Ten or more counts support this clone. V and J are TRBV7-9 and TRBJ1-6, with a weak D call TRBD1 (5 bases). Germline values: CDR1 SEHNR, CDR2 FQNEAQ (reference sequence). V shed 5 bases and J shed 10 bases, with 15 bases lying between them. The CDR3 totals 14 residues. CDR3 nucleotide sequence: TGTGCCAGCAGCCCCCAGGGTGCTCGGTCACCCCTCCACTTT. It encodes CASSPQGARSPLHF.

The J gene is TRBJ2-2, the V gene TRBV19, with 9 bases identical to TRBD1. CDR1 is LNHDA and CDR2 is SQIVND in the germline V gene (reference sequence). The CDR3 totals 16 residues. V was clipped by 2 bases and J by 5 bases; unmatched bases: 6. For the CDR3, the DNA is TGTGCCAGTAGTATACCTGACAGGGGGAGGACCGGGGAGCTGTTTTTT. It specifies CASSIPDRGRTGELFF. Full variable domain (outside the CDR3, taken from reference TRBV19 and TRBJ2-2): DGGITQSPKYLFRKEGQNVTLSCEQNLNHDAMYWYRQDPGQGLRLIYYSQIVNDFQKGDIAEGYSVSREKKESFPLTVTSAQKNPTAFYLCASSIPDRGRTGELFFGEGSRLTVL.

In this sample, this clone turned up once. The chain recombines TRBV19 with TRBJ2-2; the D gene could be TRBD1 or TRBD2 (5 bases each). Germline CDR1 is LNHDA and CDR2 is SQIVND (reference sequence). This CDR3 has 17 amino acids. Trimming stripped 7 bases from V and 6 bases from J, with 24 bases between. The CDR3 is CASTMLHRTPGSGELFF. The CDR3 DNA reads TGTGCCAGTACCATGCTTCACAGGACTCCGGGATCCGGGGAGCTGTTTTTT.

Only a few counts were recorded for this clone. The CDR3 protein is CASSSGTDWTGNQPQHF. For the CDR3, the DNA is TGTGCCAGTAGTAGCGGGACAGATTGGACAGGCAATCAGCCCCAGCATTTT. The chain has TRBV19 and TRBJ1-5, with 7 bases fitting TRBD1. Trimming took 4 bases from V and 2 from J; bases not matched to a gene: 11. Germline CDR1 and CDR2: LNHDA and SQIVND (reference sequence). The CDR3 is 17 residues long.

The rearrangement uses TRBV11-2 and TRBJ2-3; TRBD1 is a possible D gene (5 bases). CDR1 and CDR2 from the germline V gene are SGHAT and FQNNGV. CDR3 length: 13 amino acids. Between the trimmed V and J ends, which lost 4 bases and 7 bases, there was a span of 12 bases. CDR3 nucleotide sequence: TGTGCCAGCAGCTCCCACCCAGGGAATACGCAGTATTTT. Translated: CASSSHPGNTQYF.

This chain connects TRBV7-9 to TRBJ2-7, with no clear D. Between the trimmed V and J ends, which lost 4 bases and 3 bases, there was a span of 7 bases. Per the germline V gene, CDR1 is SEHNR and CDR2 is FQNEAQ (reference sequence). The CDR3 is 12 residues long. The CDR3 loop reads CASSSDRYEQYF. As DNA, the CDR3 is TGTGCCAGCAGCTCGGACCGCTACGAGCAGTACTTC.

The chain uses TRBV5-6 and TRBJ2-7; no clear D. Trimming left V 0 bases short and J 1 base short, with 5 bases between. Looked up from germline, CDR1 is SGHDT and CDR2 is YYEEEE. The CDR3 loop spans 13 amino acids. CDR3 residues: CASSLVQSYEQYF. The CDR3 DNA follows: TGTGCCAGCAGCTTGGTACAGTCCTACGAGCAGTACTTC.

This chain uses TRBV19 with TRBJ1-3; 9 positions match TRBD1. The CDR3 has 17 residues. Trimming took 10 bases from V and 0 from J; bases not matched to a gene: 13. Germline CDR1 reads LNHDA; CDR2 reads SQIVND (reference sequence). The DNA of the CDR3 is TGTGCCACCTGTGTGGCCCGGACAGGGGCCTCTGGAAACACCATATATTTT. This encodes CATCVARTGASGNTIYF. The variable domain in full, with the rest retrieved from reference TRBV19 and TRBJ1-3, is DGGITQSPKYLFRKEGQNVTLSCEQNLNHDAMYWYRQDPGQGLRLIYYSQIVNDFQKGDIAEGYSVSREKKESFPLTVTSAQKNPTAFYLCATCVARTGASGNTIYFGEGSWLTVV.

This chain joins TRBV6-5 and TRBJ2-7; TRBD1 agrees at 8 bases. The germline V gene has CDR1 MNHEY and CDR2 SVGAGI. The ends lost 5 bases at V and 1 base at J; junction bases unmatched: 4. The length of the CDR3 is 14 residues. The CDR3 loop reads CASSPGTGSYEQYF. Here the CDR3 DNA reads TGTGCCAGCAGTCCCGGGACAGGTTCCTACGAGCAGTACTTC.

The gene calls are TRBV4-2 and TRBJ1-5; D remains unclear. The germline V gene encodes CDR1 LGHNA and CDR2 YNFKEQ. This CDR3 contains 13 residues. V lost 4 bases and J 3 bases, leaving 7 bases between the germline ends. This CDR3 is CASSPETNQPQHF. In nucleotides, the CDR3 is TGTGCCAGCAGCCCAGAAACCAATCAGCCCCAGCATTTT.

The genes are TRBV5-1 and TRBJ1-1, with a possible D match to TRBD1 (6 bases). Germline loops: CDR1 SGHRS, CDR2 YFSETQ. The CDR3 has 14 residues. V dropped 0 bases and J dropped 4 bases, with 10 bases sitting between them. This CDR3 reads CASSLVGQLTEAFF. CDR3 DNA: TGCGCCAGCAGCTTGGTAGGACAGCTCACTGAAGCTTTCTTT.

V is TRBV19 and J is TRBJ1-2, with 8 bases fitting TRBD1. Trimming removed 10 bases from V and 6 bases from J; junction bases left unmatched: 4. The CDR3 totals 11 residues. The germline V gene encodes CDR1 LNHDA and CDR2 SQIVND (reference sequence). The CDR3 loop reads CATTGGNGYTF. CDR3 sequence (DNA): TGTGCCACAACAGGGGGTAATGGCTACACCTTC.

The chain uses TRBV18 and TRBJ1-2; no clear D. This CDR3 is 11 amino acids long. V gave up 5 bases and J gave up 7 bases, with 8 bases separating them. CDR1 is KGHSH and CDR2 is LQKENI in the germline V gene. The CDR3 loop is CASSEQGGYTF. CDR3 DNA sequence: TGTGCCAGCTCAGAACAAGGTGGCTACACCTTC.

This clone was counted a single time. The J gene is TRBJ2-3, the V gene TRBV18, with 11 bases fitting TRBD2. Trimming at V came to 5 bases and at J to 3 bases, leaving 4 bases not matched to a gene. The germline V gene encodes CDR1 KGHSH and CDR2 LQKENI. This CDR3 is built from 15 residues. The CDR3 region has the DNA TGTGCCAGCTCATCCAGACTAGCGGGGACAGATACGCAGTATTTT. Translating it yields CASSSRLAGTDTQYF. The full variable domain, rest sourced from reference TRBV18 and TRBJ2-3, is NAGVMQNPRHLVRRRGQEARLRCSPMKGHSHVYWYRQLPEEGLKFMVYLQKENIIDESGMPKERFSAEFPKEGPSILRIQQVVRGDSAAYFCASSSRLAGTDTQYFGPGTRLTVL.

This sequence joins TRBV6-5 and TRBJ1-4, with D unclear. Germline CDR1 and CDR2: MNHEY and SVGAGI. This CDR3 is 12 amino acids long. The CDR3 reads CACGTTNEKLFF. As DNA, the CDR3 is TGTGCTTGCGGGACAACTAATGAAAAACTGTTTTTT.

The gene calls are TRBV2 and TRBJ1-2; TRBD1 agrees at 8 bases. Germline assignment: CDR1 SNHLY and CDR2 FYNNEI. Trimming removed 6 bases from V and 4 bases from J; junction bases left unmatched: 10. This CDR3 spans 15 amino acids. CDR3 nucleotides: TGTGCCAGCAGCGCGAGGACAGGGATAGTCTATGGCTACACCTTC. Translation gives CASSARTGIVYGYTF.

The V gene is TRBV5-4, the J gene TRBJ2-1; 10 nucleotides align to TRBD1. Germline V gives CDR1 SGHNT, CDR2 YYREEE (reference sequence). The CDR3 has 16 amino acids. V dropped 2 bases and J dropped 8; count of bases not matched to a gene: 10. The CDR3 sequence is CASSLYLLGTGDEQFF. In DNA form, the CDR3 reads TGTGCCAGCAGCTTATACCTACTCGGGACAGGGGATGAGCAGTTCTTC.

The rearrangement links TRBV7-3 to TRBJ1-5; unclear D gene. This CDR3 has 14 amino acids. Germline CDR1 is SGHTA and CDR2 is FQGTGA. Trimming pared 4 bases from V and 3 bases from J, leaving 10 bases between. CDR3 nucleotides: TGTGCCAGCAGCTCGGGAAGCGCCAATCAGCCCCAGCATTTT. Its protein product is CASSSGSANQPQHF.

This chain links TRBV6-5 with TRBJ1-1; 7 nucleotides agree with TRBD1. Germline V gives CDR1 MNHEY, CDR2 SVGAGI. V lost 6 bases to trimming and J lost 4 bases; unmatched junction nucleotides: 11. The CDR3 spans 15 residues. The CDR3 sequence is CASSQLQGGFTEAFF. The CDR3 DNA sequence: TGTGCCAGCAGCCAACTCCAAGGGGGCTTCACTGAAGCTTTCTTT.

This chain joins TRBV12-5 and TRBJ1-2; D ambiguous. Germline-derived CDR1 and CDR2 are LGHNT and FRNRAP. CDR3 length: 14 residues. V was clipped by 2 bases and J by 8 bases, with 15 bases between them. The CDR3 DNA is TGTGCTAGTGGTTTGTTCCCGACCGGACTAGGCTACACCTTC. Translated: CASGLFPTGLGYTF.

V usage is TRBV7-3 and J usage is TRBJ1-3; D unresolved. The germline CDR1 and CDR2 sequences are SGHTA and FQGTGA. Trimming stripped 4 bases from V and 0 bases from J, with 10 bases between. The CDR3 covers 15 residues. The CDR3 nucleotides read TGTGCCAGCAGCTCCGACCCAGGCTCTGGAAACACCATATATTTT. Its protein product is CASSSDPGSGNTIYF.